The 24 T cell receptor beta chains listed next were all sequenced from one sample in a study of blood T cell repertoires in COVID-19 (dated by TCRdb to 2018 to 2020). Library creation used the immunoSEQ multiplex PCR assay. TCRdb stores this immuneACCESS table with in-frame sequences only. Part of the clones is absent; in the studies checked, under half of the shortfall reflects unresolved V genes, and no reason is known for the rest. This sample comprises about 83,000 clones, about 86% of them detected only once. The top ten clones comprise 20% to 25% of the sample. The specimen sequenced was peripheral blood. The receptors come from a woman aged 80 or over in a cohort sampled during active or convalescent COVID-19.

CDR3 region: CASSLGPGHGYTF. CDR3 in DNA: TGTGCCAGCAGCTTAGGTCCAGGGCATGGCTACACCTTC. The chain has TRBV7-2 and TRBJ1-2; D might be TRBD1 (5 bases). Germline V gives CDR1 SGHTA, CDR2 FQGNSA. V was clipped by 1 base and J by 6 bases, with 9 bases between them. This CDR3 comprises 13 residues.

The chain combines TRBV5-1 with TRBJ1-4; 7 bases are shared with TRBD1. The ends lost 0 bases at V and 9 bases at J; junction bases unmatched: 14. Germline V CDR1 and CDR2: SGHRS, YFSETQ. The CDR3 spans 17 residues. The CDR3 DNA sequence: TGCGCCAGCAGCTTGGGGGACAGCGTACTAACTCCCCAAAAACTGTTTTTT. Encoded protein: CASSLGDSVLTPQKLFF.

CDR3 sequence: CASSLAWTGGSEQYF. The DNA for the CDR3 is TGTGCCAGCAGCTTAGCTTGGACAGGGGGATCCGAGCAGTACTTC. The chain recombines TRBV7-9 with TRBJ2-7; 10 nucleotides agree with TRBD1. V trimming: 0 bases; J trimming: 6 bases; junction bases outside the gene matches: 5. The germline CDR1 and CDR2 sequences are SEHNR and FQNEAQ (reference sequence). This CDR3 has 15 amino acids. Full variable domain (missing parts from reference TRBV7-9 and TRBJ2-7): DTGVSQNPRHKITKRGQNVTFRCDPISEHNRLYWYRQTLGQGPEFLTYFQNEAQLEKSRLLSDRFSAERPKGSFSTLEIQRTEQGDSAMYLCASSLAWTGGSEQYFGPGTRLTVT.

The table lists this clone with a count of one. V and J are TRBV5-1 and TRBJ2-5, with 8 nucleotides matching TRBD2. Looked up from germline, CDR1 is SGHRS and CDR2 is YFSETQ. Trimming cost V 4 bases and J 1 base; bases outside gene matches: 0. This CDR3 contains 13 residues. Here the CDR3 reads CASSGTSQETQYF. CDR3 in DNA: TGCGCCAGCAGCGGGACTAGCCAAGAGACCCAGTACTTC.

The V gene is TRBV7-2, the J gene TRBJ2-5; possible D gene TRBD1, 6 bases. The germline gives CDR1 SGHTA, CDR2 FQGNSA. CDR3 length equals 13 residues. Trimming cost V 2 bases and J 5 bases, with 9 bases left between them. The DNA of the CDR3 is TGTGCCAGCAGCTTACACAGGGTCGAGACCCAGTACTTC. This codes for CASSLHRVETQYF.

V usage is TRBV5-1 and J usage is TRBJ2-3, with 7 nucleotides matching TRBD1. The J segment lost 5 bases and the V segment lost 2 bases, leaving 8 bases of the junction unmatched. There are 15 residues in the CDR3. CDR1 is SGHRS, CDR2 YFSETQ, per germline. In DNA form, the CDR3 reads TGCGCCAGCAGCTTAAAGGGGGCCGGTGGAGATACGCAGTATTTT. This gives the protein CASSLKGAGGDTQYF.

The chain recombines TRBV30 with TRBJ2-1, with 9 bases lining up with TRBD2. The CDR3 is 13 amino acids. V lost 3 bases and J lost 4; bases outside the gene matches: 1. Germline CDR1 and CDR2: GTSNPN and SVGIG (reference sequence). For the CDR3, the DNA is TGTGCCTGGAGCACTAGCGGGTACAATGAGCAGTTCTTC. Residues: CAWSTSGYNEQFF.

The chain links TRBV3-1 (or the pseudogene TRBV3-2) to TRBJ1-6, with D unclear. The CDR3 loop spans 12 amino acids. V was clipped by 6 bases and J by 6 bases, with 6 bases between them. Germline V lookup: CDR1 LGHDT, CDR2 YNNKEL (reference sequence). The CDR3 DNA reads TGTGCCAGCAGTCTCGTTAATTCACCCCTCCACTTT. It specifies CASSLVNSPLHF.

The CDR3 nucleotides read TGCAGTGCTAGTCCACAGCCCTTGAACACTGAAGCTTTCTTT. This codes for CSASPQPLNTEAFF. This chain uses TRBV20-1 with TRBJ1-1; D is unclear. The CDR3 runs to 14 residues. Per the germline V gene, CDR1 is DFQATT and CDR2 is SNEGSKA (reference sequence). Trimming pared 3 bases from V and 0 bases from J, leaving 11 bases between.

Of note for this clone: One end of the junction fails to match germline, which may point to a read error. The rearrangement joins TRBV7-7 to TRBJ2-1; D is uncertain. Germline CDR1 and CDR2: SSHAT and FNYEAQ (reference sequence). The CDR3 is 15 residues long. This CDR3 reads CASSLDSQSYNEQFF. In DNA, the CDR3 is TGTGCTAGCAGCTTGGATAGCCAGTCCTACAATGAGCAGTTCTTC.

V gene TRBV5-1 combines with J gene TRBJ2-4; 11 bases match TRBD1. Unmatched junction bases numbered 2, after V lost 1 base and J lost 8 bases. From germline, CDR1 is SGHRS and CDR2 YFSETQ. The CDR3 contains 14 residues. In DNA form, the CDR3 reads TGCGCCAGCAGCTTGCAGGGACAGGGGGACATTCAGTACTTC. Protein sequence: CASSLQGQGDIQYF.

The rearrangement uses TRBV18 and TRBJ2-1, with TRBD1 matching 10 bases. The CDR3 covers 18 residues. The V gene end was trimmed by 2 bases and the J gene end by 5 bases; junction bases not matched to a gene: 12. Germline V lookup: CDR1 KGHSH, CDR2 LQKENI. The CDR3 reads CASSPRTGGRTTDNEQFF. In DNA, the CDR3 is TGTGCCAGCTCACCAAGGACAGGGGGTAGGACTACGGACAATGAGCAGTTCTTC.

This clone occurred a few times. The chain uses TRBV3-1 (or the pseudogene TRBV3-2) and TRBJ2-3; 7 nucleotides align to TRBD2. The trim removed 4 bases at V and 0 bases at J, leaving 1 base unmatched. Per germline, CDR1 LGHDT and CDR2 YNNKEL (reference sequence). The CDR3 spans 14 residues. The CDR3 region has the DNA TGTGCCAGCAGCCGGGGGGGGAGCACAGATACGCAGTATTTT. It yields the protein CASSRGGSTDTQYF.

The V gene is TRBV18, the J gene TRBJ1-2; 12 bases are a match to TRBD1. CDR1 KGHSH and CDR2 LQKENI come from the germline V gene. J gave up 3 bases and V 3 bases, and 2 bases lay outside the gene matches. This CDR3 comprises 15 residues. DNA of the CDR3: TGTGCCAGCTCACCGGGACAGGGGGCAGACTATGGCTACACCTTC. Translated: CASSPGQGADYGYTF.

This clone was detected once. V usage is TRBV5-1 and J usage is TRBJ1-1; D is undetermined. V was pared by 1 base and J by 7 bases, with 5 bases between. The V gene's germline CDR1 is SGHRS and CDR2 YFSETQ. This CDR3 spans 11 amino acids. DNA of the CDR3: TGCGCCAGCAGCTTGAGCGGTGAAGCTTTCTTT. It yields the protein CASSLSGEAFF.

The rearrangement links TRBV4-1 to TRBJ1-2; D gene uncertain. V lost 0 bases and J 0 bases, leaving 5 bases between the germline ends. CDR1 is MGHRA and CDR2 is YSYEKL in the germline V gene. The CDR3 covers 14 residues. CDR3 region: CASSQETANYGYTF. CDR3 DNA: TGCGCCAGCAGCCAAGAAACAGCTAACTATGGCTACACCTTC.

The CDR3 nucleotides read TGTGCCAGCAGCGTAGGGCCAGCGGGGACGACCGGGGAGCTGTTTTTT. This sequence encodes CASSVGPAGTTGELFF. The chain joins TRBV9 to TRBJ2-2; 7 bases match TRBD2. With V trimmed by 0 bases and J by 5 bases, 7 bases remained unmatched. CDR3 length: 16 amino acids. The germline gives CDR1 SGDLS, CDR2 YYNGEE.

The genes are TRBV5-1 and TRBJ1-5, with a tentative D call TRBD1 (6 bases). Germline lookup yields CDR1 SGHRS and CDR2 YFSETQ. CDR3 length: 15 residues. V lost 0 bases to trimming and J lost 4 bases, with 11 bases between them. In DNA, the CDR3 is TGCGCCAGCAGCTTGGCCGGGACAAGTAATCAGCCCCAGCATTTT. This translates into CASSLAGTSNQPQHF.

This clone was found a few times. CDR3 region: CASSGSGGYEQYV. The CDR3 nucleotides are TGTGCCAGCAGCGGATCAGGGGGTTACGAGCAGTACGTC. This chain connects TRBV5-4 to TRBJ2-7; 7 bases agree with TRBD1. The V and J ends lost 4 bases and 4 bases, in that order; junction bases with no gene match: 5. This CDR3 is built from 13 residues. Per germline, CDR1 SGHNT and CDR2 YYREEE (reference sequence).

The sample holds one count of this clone. V gene TRBV5-4 combines with J gene TRBJ1-6, with 11 nucleotides matching TRBD1. Germline-derived CDR1 and CDR2 are SGHNT and YYREEE (reference sequence). This CDR3 is built from 17 residues. Germline trimming cut 4 bases from V and 2 bases from J; bases unmatched to any gene: 5. DNA for the CDR3: TGTGCCAGCAGCGTAGGACAGGGGGCGACCTATAATTCACCCCTCCACTTT. Residues: CASSVGQGATYNSPLHF.

This chain links TRBV5-4 with TRBJ1-1, with 7 positions matching TRBD1. J was trimmed by 2 bases and V by 0 bases; bases with no gene match: 7. The CDR3 spans 16 residues. Germline V lookup: CDR1 SGHNT, CDR2 YYREEE (reference sequence). The DNA of the CDR3 is TGTGCCAGCAGCTTGGCCGAGCGGACAGGAAACACTGAAGCTTTCTTT. This sequence encodes CASSLAERTGNTEAFF.

This clone was picked up one time. The CDR3 DNA sequence: TGTGCCAGCAGTTACTCGGGACAGCCAAACTATGGCTACACCTTC. This sequence encodes CASSYSGQPNYGYTF. This rearrangement joins TRBV6-2 or TRBV6-3 to TRBJ1-2; 7 nucleotides align to TRBD1. The V segment lost 0 bases and the J segment 2 bases; nucleotides outside the gene matches: 3. There are 15 residues in the CDR3. Germline V gene sequence: CDR1 MNHEY, CDR2 SVGEGT.

V usage is TRBV5-4 and J usage is TRBJ1-1; 7 bases map to TRBD1. The germline gives CDR1 SGHNT, CDR2 YYREEE (reference sequence). Unmatched junction bases numbered 7, after V lost 4 bases and J lost 4 bases. This CDR3 has 14 amino acids. This CDR3 reads CASSKTGWSTEAFF. Here the CDR3 DNA reads TGTGCCAGCAGCAAGACAGGGTGGAGCACTGAAGCTTTCTTT.

The J gene is TRBJ1-5, the V gene TRBV11-3; D is ambiguous. The V gene lost 8 bases and the J gene lost 0 bases, with 11 bases spanning the gap. Germline V gene sequence: CDR1 SGHNT, CDR2 YENEEA. The CDR3 has 14 amino acids. The CDR3 DNA reads TGTGCCAGCTACGGGGTTCATAGCAATCAGCCCCAGCATTTT. Protein sequence: CASYGVHSNQPQHF.